These 10 T cell receptor beta chains were sequenced from one sample in a study of response to subunit inactivated influenza vaccine. TCRdb reprocessed the RT-PCR reads with MiXCR, giving one entry per CDR3 protein. The sample has fewer than 200,000 distinct CDR3 sequences, around 9.2% seen once. The starting material was non-naive T cells sorted from PBMCs, obtained on the day of vaccination. The receptors shown here come from a man aged 50 or older who received an inactivated influenza vaccine.

The chain employs TRBV20-1 and TRBJ2-5; D remains ambiguous. The V and J ends lost 2 bases and 1 base respectively, with 8 bases between them. Germline-derived CDR1 and CDR2 are DFQATT and SNEGSKA (reference sequence). The CDR3 has 13 amino acids. Here the CDR3 reads CSARKVGQETQYF. The CDR3 region has the DNA TGCAGTGCTAGAAAGGTGGGCCAAGAGACCCAGTACTTC.

This clonotype was found many times. The chain employs TRBV10-3 and TRBJ2-7; D remains unclear. This CDR3 comprises 13 residues. Germline V gene lookup returns CDR1 ENHRY and CDR2 SYGVKD. V was trimmed by 4 bases and J by 1 base, leaving 8 bases between them. As DNA, the CDR3 is TGTGCCATCAGTGCAGAAGCATCCTACGAGCAGTACTTC. As protein: CAISAEASYEQYF.

About this clonotype: A much more abundant neighbour one base away suggests this may be a read error. The chain recombines TRBV27 with TRBJ1-2; D is perhaps TRBD1 (5 bases). The CDR3 is 13 amino acids. V lost 6 bases to trimming and J lost 4 bases, with 12 bases between them. Germline CDR1 reads MNHEY; CDR2 reads SMNVEV (reference sequence). The CDR3 loop reads CASSDSPSYGYTF. The CDR3 DNA follows: TGTGCCAGCAGCGACAGTCCCTCCTATGGCTACACCTTC.

This clonotype was seen at least ten times. This chain uses TRBV6-1 with TRBJ2-7; D gene uncertain. Germline V gene data show CDR1 as MNHNS and CDR2 as SASEGT. V lost 8 bases to trimming and J lost 6 bases, with 11 bases between them. This CDR3 is 11 amino acids long. As DNA, the CDR3 is TGTGCCAGCGGGTTCCCCGCCGAGCAGTACTTC. Translation: CASGFPAEQYF.

This clonotype has only a few counts. The chain recombines TRBV5-1 with TRBJ2-3; maybe TRBD2 (6 bases). Per the germline V gene, CDR1 is SGHRS and CDR2 is YFSETQ. This CDR3 region has 14 residues. V gave up 0 bases and J gave up 1 base, with 6 bases separating them. The CDR3 sequence is CASSLGLGTDTQYF. CDR3 nucleotide sequence: TGCGCCAGCAGCTTGGGACTAGGCACAGATACGCAGTATTTT.

This clonotype was seen once. The chain employs TRBV19 and TRBJ2-2; 11 nucleotides agree with TRBD2. V was clipped by 5 bases and J by 7 bases; unmatched bases: 6. Germline V gene sequence: CDR1 LNHDA, CDR2 SQIVND (reference sequence). The CDR3 length is 15 residues. CDR3 DNA sequence: TGTGCCAGTAGTCTTAGCGGGAGGGCCGTCGGGGAGCTGTTTTTT. Translation gives CASSLSGRAVGELFF.

This clonotype has a handful of counts. The chain joins TRBV6-1 to TRBJ1-2; tentatively, D is TRBD1 (5 bases). This CDR3 comprises 13 residues. Germline loops: CDR1 MNHNS, CDR2 SASEGT. Trimming took off 5 bases at V and 4 bases at J, with 11 bases between the two ends. The CDR3 DNA reads TGTGCCAGCAGTCCGACAGACCCCTATGGCTACACCTTC. Its translation: CASSPTDPYGYTF.

This clonotype appeared many times. This chain joins TRBV5-1 and TRBJ2-7; tentatively, D is TRBD1 or TRBD2 (6 bases each). V lost 1 base and J lost 7, with 18 bases in between. CDR3 size: 15 residues. Germline V gene sequence: CDR1 SGHRS, CDR2 YFSETQ. CDR3 loop: CASSLTGGDLGEQYF. The CDR3 coding sequence is TGCGCCAGCAGCTTGACCGGGGGCGACTTGGGGGAGCAGTACTTC.

This clonotype was counted ten times or more. The chain is built from TRBV5-1 and TRBJ1-2, with D maybe TRBD1 (5 bases). The CDR3 extends over 13 amino acids. Trimming shortened V by 2 bases and J by 7 bases, and 12 bases separated the two germline ends. CDR1 is SGHRS and CDR2 is YFSETQ in the germline V gene. The CDR3 sequence: CASSFQGAGGYTF. For the CDR3, the DNA is TGCGCCAGCAGCTTTCAAGGGGCAGGTGGCTACACCTTC.

The rearrangement joins TRBV6-6 to TRBJ1-6; the D gene is possibly TRBD1 (5 bases). Trimming removed 4 bases at V and 7 bases at J, with 8 bases between. The CDR3 sequence is 13 residues long. Germline values: CDR1 MNHNY, CDR2 SVGAGI (reference sequence). CDR3 nucleotides: TGTGCCAGCAGTTCGACAGAAAATTCACCCCTCCACTTT. Its protein product is CASSSTENSPLHF.